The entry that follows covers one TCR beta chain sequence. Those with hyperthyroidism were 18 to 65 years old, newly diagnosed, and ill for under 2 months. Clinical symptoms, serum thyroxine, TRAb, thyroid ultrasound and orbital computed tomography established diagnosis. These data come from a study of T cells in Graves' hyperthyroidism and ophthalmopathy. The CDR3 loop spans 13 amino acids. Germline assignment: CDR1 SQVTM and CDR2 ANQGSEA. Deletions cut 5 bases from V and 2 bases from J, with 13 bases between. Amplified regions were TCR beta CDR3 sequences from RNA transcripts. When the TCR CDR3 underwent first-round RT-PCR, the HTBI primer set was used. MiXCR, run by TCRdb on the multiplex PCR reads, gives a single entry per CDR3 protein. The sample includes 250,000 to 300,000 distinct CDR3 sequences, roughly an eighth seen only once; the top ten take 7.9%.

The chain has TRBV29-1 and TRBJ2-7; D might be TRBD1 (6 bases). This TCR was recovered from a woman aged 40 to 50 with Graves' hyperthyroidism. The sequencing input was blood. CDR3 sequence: CSVSSGAPYEQYF. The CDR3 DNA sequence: TGCAGCGTTTCCTCAGGGGCTCCCTACGAGCAGTACTTC.